This T cell receptor beta chain is from a study of cytomegalovirus exposure and HLA in healthy donors. CDR1 and CDR2 from the germline V gene are SGHTA and FQGNSA. Trimming took 4 bases from V and 2 from J, leaving 8 bases between them. The CDR3 loop spans 13 amino acids. The PCR contained 60 Vbeta and 13 Jbeta primers. Sequencing was performed with immunoSEQ multiplex PCR; in TCRdb, only in-frame clones are kept and a portion is missing. The sample carries about 170,000 clones, about 88% recorded once. This receptor was taken from a man between 18 and 35 years old in good health and CMV-seropositive. The sequenced sample consisted of PBMCs. The chain recombines TRBV7-2 with TRBJ1-1, with a weak D call TRBD1 (5 bases). DNA for the CDR3: TGTGCCAGCAGCTCAGGGCCCAACACTGAAGCTTTCTTT. It codes for CASSSGPNTEAFF. Using reference TRBV7-2 and TRBJ1-1 for the parts outside the CDR3, the full variable domain is GAGVSQSPSNKVTEKGKDVELRCDPISGHTALYWYRQSLGQGLEFLIYFQGNSAPDKSGLPSDRFSAERTGGSVSTLTIQRTQQEDSAVYLCASSSGPNTEAFFGQGTRLTVV.